The 10 T cell receptor beta chains given below trace back to one sample, sequenced in a study of T cells in Graves' hyperthyroidism and ophthalmopathy. TCR beta CDR3 region amplification was performed from RNA transcripts. HTBI primers were employed in a first-round RT-PCR of the TCR CDR3. TCRdb recomputed calls from the multiplex PCR reads with MiXCR, one row per CDR3 protein. This table holds fewer than 300,000 distinct CDR3 sequences, less than 30% found once. The sequenced material came from blood. The source of these receptors is a man aged 40-50 years with Graves' hyperthyroidism that later progressed to Graves' ophthalmopathy.

This clonotype was picked up many times. The genes are TRBV20-1 and TRBJ2-2; D gene unclear. V dropped 1 base and J dropped 5 bases, with 17 bases sitting between them. The CDR3 loop spans 16 amino acids. Germline CDR1 DFQATT, CDR2 SNEGSKA (reference sequence). The CDR3 here is CSARGKPWAETGELFF. In DNA form, the CDR3 reads TGCAGTGCTAGAGGGAAGCCCTGGGCGGAAACCGGGGAGCTGTTTTTT.

This clonotype was counted many times. The rearrangement joins TRBV19 to TRBJ2-5; 10 bases are a match to TRBD2. The CDR3 has 14 residues. From germline, CDR1 is LNHDA and CDR2 SQIVND (reference sequence). With 5 bases clipped from V and 6 bases from J, the junction kept 6 bases outside the gene matches. CDR3 bases: TGTGCCAGTAGTCAACGTACTAGCGGGAAGACCCAGTACTTC. This sequence encodes CASSQRTSGKTQYF.

This clonotype has at least ten counts. The chain is built from TRBV19 and TRBJ1-1, with a tentative D call TRBD1 (6 bases). V was cut by 5 bases and J by 4 bases, with 11 bases left in between. The V gene's germline CDR1 is LNHDA and CDR2 SQIVND (reference sequence). The CDR3 consists of 13 residues. CDR3 sequence: CASSWGQTTEAFF. CDR3 in DNA: TGTGCCAGTAGTTGGGGGCAGACCACTGAAGCTTTCTTT.

This clonotype was recorded many times. The chain combines TRBV15 with TRBJ1-2; no definite D call. Germline lookup yields CDR1 LNHNV and CDR2 YYDKDF (reference sequence). Trimming took off 1 base at V and 7 bases at J, with 10 bases between the two ends. The CDR3 consists of 13 residues. CDR3 region: CATSRGSGFGYTF. The CDR3 nucleotides are TGTGCCACCAGCAGAGGATCCGGTTTTGGCTACACCTTC.

This clonotype was observed at least ten times. This chain uses TRBV29-1 with TRBJ2-3; D is uncertain. V dropped 5 bases and J dropped 6 bases, with 18 bases sitting between them. The CDR3 has 14 amino acids. Per germline, CDR1 SQVTM and CDR2 ANQGSEA. The CDR3 DNA is TGCAGCGTTTCTCATTCCCTGGGGTATGATACGCAGTATTTT. This translates into CSVSHSLGYDTQYF.

In this sample, this clonotype turned up many times. The chain employs TRBV6-2 or TRBV6-3 and TRBJ1-1; no reliable D call. The germline V gene has CDR1 MNHEY and CDR2 SVGEGT. The CDR3 runs to 16 residues. Trimming stripped 2 bases from V and 1 base from J, with 14 bases between. The CDR3 DNA sequence: TGTGCCAGCAGTTACGGTTCTTGGGTGGGGAACACTGAAGCTTTCTTT. It codes for CASSYGSWVGNTEAFF.

This clonotype was seen once. The CDR3 here is CASSQKIAGGQYQETQYF. CDR3 DNA: TGCGCCAGCAGCCAGAAGATAGCGGGAGGGCAGTATCAAGAGACCCAGTACTTC. This chain links TRBV4-1 with TRBJ2-5; 11 bases line up with TRBD2. The V gene end was trimmed by 3 bases and the J gene end by 2 bases; junction bases not matched to a gene: 11. The CDR3 totals 18 residues. CDR1 and CDR2 (germline): MGHRA, YSYEKL.

Concerning this clonotype: One end of the junction is discordant with germline, which a read error may explain. The chain combines TRBV10-3 with TRBJ2-5; tentatively, D is TRBD1 (5 bases). The CDR3 is 16 residues long. The germline V gene has CDR1 ENHRY and CDR2 SYGVKD. The CDR3 here is CATSDPRYAAGETQYF. In DNA, the CDR3 is TGTGCCACCAGTGACCCTAGGTATGCGGCAGGGGAGACCCAGTACTTC.

This clonotype was seen ten or more times. The chain employs TRBV19 and TRBJ1-2; D perhaps matches TRBD1 (5 bases). Between the trimmed V and J ends, which lost 5 bases and 3 bases, there was a span of 10 bases. Per the germline V gene, CDR1 is LNHDA and CDR2 is SQIVND (reference sequence). This CDR3 has 13 amino acids. The CDR3 DNA reads as TGTGCCAGTAGTCCCCGCAGGGACTATGGCTACACCTTC. Its protein is CASSPRRDYGYTF.

V and J are TRBV9 and TRBJ2-2, with a weak D call TRBD2 (6 bases). Looked up from germline, CDR1 is SGDLS and CDR2 is YYNGEE. The V end lost 2 bases, the J end lost 3 bases, and 11 bases lay between the germline ends. The CDR3 sequence is 15 residues long. The CDR3 DNA follows: TGTGCCAGCAGCGTTGACGGGAGCGACACCGGGGAGCTGTTTTTT. Translation: CASSVDGSDTGELFF.